Included here is one T cell receptor (beta chain) sequence, with context. These data originate in a study of identical twins. TCRdb independently ran MiXCR on the 5' RACE reads; one entry per CDR3 protein. The table lists fewer than 550,000 distinct CDR3 sequences, approximately 16% of them singletons. Trimming cost V 6 bases and J 9 bases; bases outside gene matches: 15. The CDR3 is 14 residues long. Germline loops: CDR1 DFQATT, CDR2 SNEGSKA (reference sequence). The same sample was also studied in work on yellow fever vaccine responses in identical twins.

The source material was CD4+ T cells sorted from blood. This clonotype was obtained from a woman aged 18-35 years in good health. The chain is built from TRBV20-1 and TRBJ2-3; 7 nucleotides agree with TRBD2. The CDR3 reads CSAAPGGAGWTQYF. Here the CDR3 DNA reads TGCAGTGCCGCCCCCGGGGGAGCGGGATGGACGCAGTATTTT.